A selection of T cell receptor beta chains follows, all from one sample in a study of shared clonotypes between healthy human individuals. The data were produced by immunoSEQ multiplex PCR, yet TCRdb's version contains in-frame clones alone and is incomplete. The sample lists approximately 2.5 million clones; roughly nine tenths were seen once. The sample taken for sequencing was naive CD4+ T cells sorted from blood. These receptors all stem from a man aged 18-30 years in good health. The CDR3 runs from the conserved cysteine through the conserved F or W. Each record gives: D gene, CDR3 length, V gene, clone size, J gene, CDR3 protein, CDR3 DNA. The D gene is left open where the match is weak. Expanded clones get a size class; other rows say once, few or many, or leave the size out.

D gene: -
CDR3 length: 12
V gene: TRBV19
clone size: few
J gene: TRBJ1-2
CDR3 protein: CASSGTAFGYTF
CDR3 DNA: TGTGCCAGTAGTGGGACCGCTTTCGGCTACACCTTC

D gene: -
CDR3 length: 14
V gene: TRBV5-1
clone size: -
J gene: TRBJ2-7
CDR3 protein: CASSLGSVNYEQYF
CDR3 DNA: TGCGCCAGCAGCTTGGGGTCAGTAAACTACGAGCAGTACTTC

D gene: -
CDR3 length: 15
V gene: TRBV5-4
clone size: -
J gene: TRBJ2-7
CDR3 protein: CASSLGLAQSGEQYF
CDR3 DNA: TGTGCCAGCAGCTTGGGGCTAGCCCAGTCGGGGGAGCAGTACTTC

D gene: -
CDR3 length: 12
V gene: TRBV12-5
clone size: -
J gene: TRBJ1-1
CDR3 protein: CASGMKNTEAFF
CDR3 DNA: TGTGCTAGTGGAATGAAAAACACTGAAGCTTTCTTT

D gene: -
CDR3 length: 14
V gene: TRBV30
clone size: -
J gene: TRBJ2-1
CDR3 protein: CAWSVATTYNEQFF
CDR3 DNA: TGTGCCTGGAGTGTAGCGACAACCTACAATGAGCAGTTCTTC

D gene: -
CDR3 length: 15
V gene: TRBV27
clone size: -
J gene: TRBJ2-7
CDR3 protein: CASSSPGLLDYEQYF
CDR3 DNA: TGTGCCAGCAGTTCCCCGGGCCTTTTGGACTACGAGCAGTACTTC

D gene: -
CDR3 length: 14
V gene: TRBV5-1
clone size: once
J gene: TRBJ2-7
CDR3 protein: CASSLSSSSYEQYF
CDR3 DNA: TGCGCCAGCAGCTTGTCTAGCAGCTCCTACGAGCAGTACTTC

D gene: TRBD1
CDR3 length: 16
V gene: TRBV5-1
clone size: -
J gene: TRBJ1-4
CDR3 protein: CASSDFPGQLNEKLFF
CDR3 DNA: TGCGCCAGCAGCGATTTTCCGGGACAGTTGAATGAAAAACTGTTTTTT

D gene: -
CDR3 length: 14
V gene: TRBV15
clone size: -
J gene: TRBJ1-1
CDR3 protein: CATSRGSQNTEAFF
CDR3 DNA: TGTGCCACCAGCAGAGGGTCGCAGAACACTGAAGCTTTCTTT

D gene: -
CDR3 length: 15
V gene: TRBV5-1
clone size: -
J gene: TRBJ2-1
CDR3 protein: CASSLVSSSYNEQFF
CDR3 DNA: TGCGCCAGCAGCTTGGTTTCAAGCTCCTACAATGAGCAGTTCTTC

D gene: -
CDR3 length: 14
V gene: TRBV7-6
clone size: -
J gene: TRBJ2-2
CDR3 protein: CASSLDVNTGELFF
CDR3 DNA: TGTGCCAGCAGCTTAGACGTGAACACCGGGGAGCTGTTTTTT

D gene: TRBD2
CDR3 length: 16
V gene: TRBV4-3
clone size: -
J gene: TRBJ2-7
CDR3 protein: CASSQELAGGSYEQYF
CDR3 DNA: TGCGCCAGCAGCCAAGAGCTAGCGGGGGGTTCCTACGAGCAGTACTTC

D gene: -
CDR3 length: 14
V gene: TRBV2
clone size: -
J gene: TRBJ1-3
CDR3 protein: CASSYRESGNTIYF
CDR3 DNA: TGTGCCAGCAGTTACAGGGAGTCCGGAAACACCATATATTTT

D gene: TRBD1
CDR3 length: 14
V gene: TRBV28
clone size: -
J gene: TRBJ2-7
CDR3 protein: CASSLGTGAYEQYF
CDR3 DNA: TGTGCCAGCAGTTTAGGGACAGGGGCCTACGAGCAGTACTTC

D gene: -
CDR3 length: 13
V gene: TRBV6-1
clone size: -
J gene: TRBJ1-3
CDR3 protein: CASSGVSGNTIYF
CDR3 DNA: TGTGCCAGCAGTGGGGTTTCTGGAAACACCATATATTTT

D gene: -
CDR3 length: 15
V gene: TRBV7-2
clone size: -
J gene: TRBJ2-1
CDR3 protein: CASSSSWGWGNEQFF
CDR3 DNA: TGTGCCAGCAGCTCCTCGTGGGGCTGGGGCAATGAGCAGTTCTTC

D gene: -
CDR3 length: 15
V gene: TRBV19
clone size: few
J gene: TRBJ2-7
CDR3 protein: CASSISPTSSYEQYF
CDR3 DNA: TGTGCCAGTAGTATATCGCCGACCAGCTCCTACGAGCAGTACTTC

D gene: -
CDR3 length: 13
V gene: TRBV6-6
clone size: -
J gene: TRBJ1-5
CDR3 protein: CASGQIPNQPQHF
CDR3 DNA: TGTGCCAGCGGACAGATTCCCAATCAGCCCCAGCATTTT

D gene: -
CDR3 length: 11
V gene: TRBV10-3
clone size: -
J gene: TRBJ2-7
CDR3 protein: CATLTSDEQYF
CDR3 DNA: TGTGCCACCCTCACGAGCGACGAGCAGTACTTC

D gene: -
CDR3 length: 15
V gene: TRBV18
clone size: -
J gene: TRBJ2-7
CDR3 protein: CASSRGGPGGYEQYF
CDR3 DNA: TGTGCCAGCTCAAGGGGAGGACCCGGAGGCTACGAGCAGTACTTC

D gene: -
CDR3 length: 13
V gene: TRBV14
clone size: -
J gene: TRBJ1-5
CDR3 protein: CASSQRGDQPQHF
CDR3 DNA: TGTGCCAGCAGCCAGAGGGGGGATCAGCCCCAGCATTTT

D gene: TRBD1
CDR3 length: 15
V gene: TRBV19
clone size: -
J gene: TRBJ2-1
CDR3 protein: CASSKGQGAYNEQFF
CDR3 DNA: TGTGCCAGTAGTAAAGGACAGGGGGCTTACAATGAGCAGTTCTTC

D gene: -
CDR3 length: 14
V gene: TRBV15
clone size: -
J gene: TRBJ1-1
CDR3 protein: CATSSPDPWVEAFF
CDR3 DNA: TGTGCCACCAGCAGCCCAGACCCGTGGGTTGAAGCTTTCTTT

D gene: TRBD1
CDR3 length: 15
V gene: TRBV18
clone size: -
J gene: TRBJ2-7
CDR3 protein: CASSRTGHPSYEQYF
CDR3 DNA: TGTGCCAGCTCCCGGACAGGGCACCCCTCCTACGAGCAGTACTTC

D gene: -
CDR3 length: 13
V gene: TRBV12-5
clone size: -
J gene: TRBJ2-7
CDR3 protein: CASGLGEYYEQYF
CDR3 DNA: TGTGCTAGTGGTTTGGGGGAATACTACGAGCAGTACTTC

D gene: -
CDR3 length: 15
V gene: TRBV4-1
clone size: -
J gene: TRBJ1-1
CDR3 protein: CASSQERGARTEAFF
CDR3 DNA: TGCGCCAGCAGCCAAGAGCGGGGGGCGCGCACTGAAGCTTTCTTT

D gene: TRBD1
CDR3 length: 13
V gene: TRBV6-1
clone size: -
J gene: TRBJ1-5
CDR3 protein: CASSEDRGQPQHF
CDR3 DNA: TGTGCCAGCAGTGAGGACAGGGGGCAGCCCCAGCATTTT

D gene: -
CDR3 length: 13
V gene: TRBV7-9
clone size: -
J gene: TRBJ2-2
CDR3 protein: CASRSGGTGELFF
CDR3 DNA: TGTGCCAGCAGGTCCGGGGGAACCGGGGAGCTGTTTTTT